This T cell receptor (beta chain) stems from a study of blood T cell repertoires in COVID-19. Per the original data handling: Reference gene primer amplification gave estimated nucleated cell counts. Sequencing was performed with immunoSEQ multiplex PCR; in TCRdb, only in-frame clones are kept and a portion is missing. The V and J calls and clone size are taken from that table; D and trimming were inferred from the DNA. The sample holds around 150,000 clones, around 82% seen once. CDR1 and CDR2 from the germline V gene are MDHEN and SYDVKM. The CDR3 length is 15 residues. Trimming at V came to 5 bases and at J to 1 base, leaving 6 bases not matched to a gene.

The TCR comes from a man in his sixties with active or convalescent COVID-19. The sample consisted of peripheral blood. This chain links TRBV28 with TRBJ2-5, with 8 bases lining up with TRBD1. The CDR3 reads CASSPGTGLQETQYF. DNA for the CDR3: TGTGCCAGCAGTCCCGGGACAGGCCTCCAAGAGACCCAGTACTTC.